The 29 T cell receptor beta chains given below trace back to one sample, sequenced in a study of shared clonotypes between healthy human individuals. TCRdb's table, derived via immunoSEQ multiplex PCR, lists solely in-frame clones and lacks some. The table shows more than 2 million clones, with 95% occurring only once. The specimen was naive CD4+ T cells sorted from blood. The subset is: CD45RA+ positively selected. These receptors originate from a man aged 18 to 29 in good health.

A note on this clone: Other DNA sequences of this sample code for an identical CDR3. The J gene is TRBJ2-3, the V gene TRBV7-9, with D possibly TRBD2 on 6 matching bases. The CDR3 covers 14 residues. V lost 5 bases and J 0 bases, leaving 9 bases between the germline ends. The germline CDR1 and CDR2 sequences are SEHNR and FQNEAQ (reference sequence). CDR3 residues: CASSLSGSTDTQYF. CDR3 DNA: TGTGCCAGCAGCCTCAGCGGGAGCACAGATACGCAGTATTTT.

This rearrangement joins TRBV12-5 to TRBJ1-5, with a weak D call TRBD1 (5 bases). Germline lookup yields CDR1 LGHNT and CDR2 FRNRAP. The ends were cut back, 3 bases at V and 6 bases at J, with 12 bases in the middle. The CDR3 has 14 amino acids. The CDR3 spells CASGLGVSSQPQHF. In DNA form, the CDR3 reads TGTGCTAGTGGTTTAGGGGTCTCGAGTCAGCCCCAGCATTTT.

The V and J genes are TRBV19 and TRBJ2-7, with no clear D. The V gene's germline CDR1 is LNHDA and CDR2 SQIVND (reference sequence). V lost 2 bases and J 3 bases, leaving 8 bases between the germline ends. CDR3 size: 13 residues. The CDR3: CASSIPGNYEQYF. CDR3 sequence (DNA): TGTGCCAGTAGTATACCAGGCAACTACGAGCAGTACTTC.

In the case of this clone: Other DNA sequences in the sample encode the same CDR3. The gene calls are TRBV5-1 and TRBJ2-1; 11 bases are a match to TRBD2. This CDR3 region has 15 residues. Germline CDR1 is SGHRS and CDR2 is YFSETQ. The V segment lost 0 bases and the J segment 6 bases; nucleotides outside the gene matches: 2. For the CDR3, the DNA is TGCGCCAGCAGCTTGGAACTAGCGGGAGCCAATGAGCAGTTCTTC. The encoded protein is CASSLELAGANEQFF.

The V and J genes are TRBV5-4 and TRBJ2-5, with D hard to call. The CDR3 spans 15 residues. The V gene's germline CDR1 is SGHNT and CDR2 YYREEE (reference sequence). V gave up 5 bases and J gave up 4 bases, with 18 bases separating them. The CDR3 protein is CASSYWELPGETQYF. In nucleotides, the CDR3 is TGTGCCAGCAGTTACTGGGAACTCCCGGGAGAGACCCAGTACTTC.

V is TRBV19 and J is TRBJ1-2; possibly TRBD1 for D (6 bases). This CDR3 has 15 residues. The V end lost 6 bases, the J end lost 6 bases, and 20 bases lay between the germline ends. Per germline, CDR1 LNHDA and CDR2 SQIVND (reference sequence). The CDR3 nucleotides are TGTGCCAGTAGCCCGGGACACCGGATTATGAATGGCTACACCTTC. This codes for CASSPGHRIMNGYTF.

This clone was seen just once. J is TRBJ1-2 and V is TRBV30, with TRBD1 identical over 8 bases. This CDR3 is built from 14 residues. V was pared by 3 bases and J by 4 bases, with 7 bases of the junction left unmatched. CDR1 and CDR2 from the germline V gene are GTSNPN and SVGIG (reference sequence). For the CDR3, the DNA is TGTGCCTGGAGCACAGGGGGAGGGGTCTATGGCTACACCTTC. This translates into CAWSTGGGVYGYTF.

This chain joins TRBV30 and TRBJ1-6, with 7 bases lining up with TRBD1. This CDR3 is 13 amino acids long. V trimming: 3 bases; J trimming: 7 bases; junction bases outside the gene matches: 3. Germline lookup yields CDR1 GTSNPN and CDR2 SVGIG (reference sequence). CDR3 coding DNA: TGTGCCTGGAGGGACAGGCAAAATTCACCCCTCCACTTT. It specifies CAWRDRQNSPLHF.

The V gene is TRBV18, the J gene TRBJ1-3, with D perhaps matching TRBD1 (6 bases). The V gene lost 2 bases and the J gene lost 2 bases, with 10 bases spanning the gap. CDR1 KGHSH and CDR2 LQKENI come from the germline V gene. This CDR3 has 15 residues. The CDR3 region has the DNA TGTGCCAGCTCACCATGGGACATCCCTGGAAACACCATATATTTT. It specifies CASSPWDIPGNTIYF.

The chain recombines TRBV28 with TRBJ2-7, with TRBD1 identical over 7 bases. The CDR3 totals 14 residues. Germline V lookup: CDR1 MDHEN, CDR2 SYDVKM. J was trimmed by 3 bases and V by 2 bases; bases with no gene match: 4. CDR3 sequence reads: CASSLAQGVYEQYF. The CDR3 DNA follows: TGTGCCAGCAGTTTAGCGCAGGGGGTCTACGAGCAGTACTTC.

The V and J genes are TRBV5-4 and TRBJ2-1, with TRBD2 matching 11 bases. The CDR3 sequence is 15 residues long. The ends lost 1 base at V and 12 bases at J; junction bases unmatched: 9. In germline, CDR1 is SGHNT, CDR2 YYREEE (reference sequence). The CDR3 region has the DNA TGTGCCAGCAGCTTGAGGACTAGCGGGTCCCTACGGCAGTTCTTC. Its protein product is CASSLRTSGSLRQFF.

The chain has TRBV18 and TRBJ2-2; D might be TRBD2 (6 bases). The CDR3 totals 15 residues. CDR1 and CDR2 (germline): KGHSH, LQKENI. Trimming took 8 bases from V and 1 from J, leaving 14 bases between them. CDR3 in DNA: TGTGCCAGCCGAGCCCGGCGGGAGAACACCGGGGAGCTGTTTTTT. Protein sequence: CASRARRENTGELFF.

The V and J genes are TRBV6-1 and TRBJ2-1, with 7 bases that match TRBD2. Germline lookup yields CDR1 MNHNS and CDR2 SASEGT. This CDR3 is built from 13 residues. Trimming took 7 bases from V and 7 from J; bases not matched to a gene: 7. The CDR3 spells CASTAGRDNEQFF. The CDR3 bases are TGTGCCAGCACAGCGGGGCGAGATAATGAGCAGTTCTTC.

The chain employs TRBV11-2 and TRBJ2-2; 9 bases are a match to TRBD1. CDR3 length equals 15 residues. Germline V lookup: CDR1 SGHAT, CDR2 FQNNGV. V trimming: 4 bases; J trimming: 2 bases; junction bases outside the gene matches: 2. CDR3 residues: CASSSGQGNTGELFF. DNA for the CDR3: TGTGCCAGCAGCTCGGGACAGGGAAACACCGGGGAGCTGTTTTTT.

This chain connects TRBV20-1 to TRBJ1-2, with 8 nucleotides matching TRBD1. The CDR3 is 11 amino acids. Losses at the gene ends were 5 bases for V and 8 bases for J; bases not matched to a gene: 4. Germline loops: CDR1 DFQATT, CDR2 SNEGSKA (reference sequence). CDR3 residues: CSAQGAWGYTF. CDR3 coding DNA: TGCAGTGCTCAGGGGGCTTGGGGCTACACCTTC.

The chain couples TRBV5-1 to TRBJ2-7; 9 positions match TRBD1. CDR1 and CDR2 (germline): SGHRS, YFSETQ. Germline trimming cut 5 bases from V and 3 bases from J; bases unmatched to any gene: 6. The CDR3 loop spans 14 amino acids. CDR3 residues: CASRGDRDNYEQYF. As DNA, the CDR3 is TGCGCCAGCAGGGGGGACAGGGATAACTACGAGCAGTACTTC.

This clone was observed once. V and J are TRBV19 and TRBJ1-1, with 7 bases that match TRBD1. Germline V gene data show CDR1 as LNHDA and CDR2 as SQIVND (reference sequence). The CDR3 loop spans 15 amino acids. With V trimmed by 6 bases and J by 2 bases, 9 bases remained unmatched. For the CDR3, the DNA is TGTGCCAGTAGCTTAATTGGACAGGCTAACACTGAAGCTTTCTTT. Translated, it gives CASSLIGQANTEAFF.

The rearrangement joins TRBV7-9 to TRBJ2-5, with a possible D match to TRBD1 (6 bases). Germline CDR1 is SEHNR and CDR2 is FQNEAQ (reference sequence). The CDR3 totals 14 residues. Trimming took 5 bases from V and 4 from J, leaving 14 bases between them. This CDR3 reads CASSRTAGVETQYF. DNA for the CDR3: TGTGCCAGCAGCCGAACAGCAGGGGTAGAGACCCAGTACTTC.

The V and J genes are TRBV28 and TRBJ1-2; D remains ambiguous. Trimming pared 5 bases from V and 5 bases from J, leaving 15 bases between. This CDR3 contains 14 residues. Germline V gene data show CDR1 as MDHEN and CDR2 as SYDVKM. Written as DNA, the CDR3 is TGTGCCAGCAGTCTGGAGGTGGGTTCTTATGGCTACACCTTC. Protein product: CASSLEVGSYGYTF.

The chain carries TRBV6-6 and TRBJ1-4; D ambiguous. V was trimmed by 4 bases and J by 5 bases, leaving 14 bases between them. Germline lookup yields CDR1 MNHNY and CDR2 SVGAGI (reference sequence). The CDR3 is 15 residues long. CDR3 amino acids: CASSFVLGSNEKLFF. The CDR3 DNA reads TGTGCCAGCAGTTTCGTACTGGGATCGAATGAAAAACTGTTTTTT.

The chain combines TRBV25-1 with TRBJ2-7; the D is unclear. This CDR3 has 15 amino acids. Germline V gives CDR1 MGHDK, CDR2 SYGVNS. Trimming pared 2 bases from V and 2 bases from J, leaving 13 bases between. CDR3 amino acids: CASSEEQVLAYEQYF. The CDR3 bases are TGTGCCAGCAGTGAAGAACAAGTTTTAGCCTACGAGCAGTACTTC.

Worth noting for this clone: The sample carries other DNA sequences with the same CDR3. The rearrangement uses TRBV2 and TRBJ2-2; either TRBD1 or TRBD2 may fit D (5 bases each). Trimming cost V 1 base and J 4 bases, with 7 bases left between them. Germline-derived CDR1 and CDR2 are SNHLY and FYNNEI. The CDR3 consists of 14 residues. The CDR3 DNA reads TGTGCCAGCAGTGAAGTTGGGGGCACCGGGGAGCTGTTTTTT. Its protein is CASSEVGGTGELFF.

The chain has TRBV27 and TRBJ2-3, with D unresolved. The germline V gene encodes CDR1 MNHEY and CDR2 SMNVEV (reference sequence). V shed 6 bases and J shed 6 bases, with 10 bases lying between them. This CDR3 contains 12 residues. CDR3: CASRSGGDTQYF. Here the CDR3 DNA reads TGTGCCAGCAGGTCCGGTGGGGATACGCAGTATTTT.

In DNA, the CDR3 is TGTGCCAGCTCGGGGCTTTTCGGGAACACTGAAGCTTTCTTT. It codes for CASSGLFGNTEAFF. The genes are TRBV18 and TRBJ1-1; TRBD1 is a possible D gene (5 bases). Germline V gene lookup returns CDR1 KGHSH and CDR2 LQKENI. The CDR3 consists of 14 residues. Trimming removed 6 bases from V and 1 base from J, with 12 bases in between.

The genes are TRBV5-4 and TRBJ2-3, with TRBD1 identical over 9 bases. The CDR3 totals 17 residues. CDR1 and CDR2 (germline): SGHNT, YYREEE (reference sequence). Trimming removed 0 bases from V and 4 bases from J; junction bases left unmatched: 9. The CDR3 loop reads CASSLVFGTGSPDTQYF. The CDR3 DNA sequence: TGTGCCAGCAGCTTGGTGTTTGGGACAGGGTCGCCAGATACGCAGTATTTT.

This clone was seen only once. The chain recombines TRBV15 with TRBJ1-6; the D gene is possibly TRBD1 (5 bases). CDR3 length equals 16 residues. V was trimmed by 0 bases and J by 14 bases, leaving 20 bases between them. The germline gives CDR1 LNHNV, CDR2 YYDKDF (reference sequence). Written as DNA, the CDR3 is TGTGCCACCAGCAGAGATCTGGAGGGGCCTCGTGGAGCCCTCCACTTT. Residues: CATSRDLEGPRGALHF. Filled out from reference TRBV15 and TRBJ1-6, the complete variable domain reads DAMVIQNPRYQVTQFGKPVTLSCSQTLNHNVMYWYQQKSSQAPKLLFHYYDKDFNNEADTPDNFQSRRPNTSFCFLDIRSPGLGDTAMYLCATSRDLEGPRGALHFGNGTRLTVT.

The V and J genes are TRBV6-1 and TRBJ1-1; D is undetermined. This CDR3 has 13 amino acids. V lost 7 bases to trimming and J lost 2 bases, with 11 bases between them. Germline loops: CDR1 MNHNS, CDR2 SASEGT. CDR3 sequence: CASTTATNTEAFF. The CDR3 DNA reads as TGTGCCAGCACCACGGCGACTAACACTGAAGCTTTCTTT.

In the case of this clone: This CDR3 is also generated by other DNA sequences in the sample. The chain has TRBV2 and TRBJ1-4; D is possibly TRBD1 (6 bases). V lost 6 bases to trimming and J lost 7 bases, with 12 bases between them. The CDR3 has 13 amino acids. CDR1 and CDR2 from the germline V gene are SNHLY and FYNNEI. In DNA, the CDR3 is TGTGCCAGCAGGAACAGAGGGGGTGAAAAACTGTTTTTT. Encoded protein: CASRNRGGEKLFF. The whole variable domain, filled in from reference TRBV2 and TRBJ1-4, reads EPEVTQTPSHQVTQMGQEVILRCVPISNHLYFYWYRQILGQKVEFLVSFYNNEISEKSEIFDDQFSVERPDGSNFTLKIRSTKLEDSAMYFCASRNRGGEKLFFGSGTQLSVL.

This chain links TRBV6-1 with TRBJ1-5, with no clear D. The CDR3 is made up of 11 amino acids. Germline CDR1 MNHNS, CDR2 SASEGT. V was cut by 2 bases and J by 11 bases, with 7 bases left in between. This chain's CDR3 is CASSETRTQHF. The CDR3 region has the DNA TGTGCCAGCAGTGAAACCAGGACCCAGCATTTT.